The subject of this entry is one TCR beta chain. Its antigen is unidentified. This entry belongs to a study of T cells expressing NK-cell markers. Study context: The study sequenced eight donors, seven HCMV-seropositive and one seronegative. Study observations and caveats: These clonotypes, the leaders elsewhere, also led the CD3+CD56-NKG2C+ fraction in a few donors.

TCRdb reprocessed the 5' RACE reads, keeping one entry per CDR3 protein, no DNA. This table holds a few hundred thousand distinct CDR3 sequences. Germline lookup yields CDR1 SGHRS and CDR2 YFSETQ. The CDR3 runs to 16 residues. This chain joins TRBV5-1 and TRBJ2-1; no DNA is available, so the TRBD1 call from TCRdb remains unchecked. The sequence derives from a man between 18 and 29 years old in good health. Sequencing was performed on blood T cells: a sorted CD56 or NKG2C T cell subset, CD4+ or CD8+ T cells, or bulk PBMC T cells (not recorded which). The CDR3 region is CASSMEGTAGYNEQFF.